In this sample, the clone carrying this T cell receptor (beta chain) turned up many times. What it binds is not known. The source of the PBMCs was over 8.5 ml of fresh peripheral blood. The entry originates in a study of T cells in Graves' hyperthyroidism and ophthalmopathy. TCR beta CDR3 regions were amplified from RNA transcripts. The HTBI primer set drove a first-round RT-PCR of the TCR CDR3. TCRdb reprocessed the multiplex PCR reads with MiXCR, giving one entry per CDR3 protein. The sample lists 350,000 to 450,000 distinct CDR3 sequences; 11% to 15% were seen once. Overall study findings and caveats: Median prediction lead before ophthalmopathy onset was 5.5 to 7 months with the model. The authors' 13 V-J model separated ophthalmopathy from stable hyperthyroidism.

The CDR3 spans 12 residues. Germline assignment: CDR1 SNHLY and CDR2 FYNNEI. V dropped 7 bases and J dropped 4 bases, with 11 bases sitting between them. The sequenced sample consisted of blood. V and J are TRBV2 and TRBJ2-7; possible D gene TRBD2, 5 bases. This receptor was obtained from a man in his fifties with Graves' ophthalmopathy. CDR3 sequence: CASTGISYEQYF. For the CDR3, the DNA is TGTGCCAGCACCGGGATTTCATACGAGCAGTACTTC.